Listed here are 25 T cell receptor beta chains from one sample, sequenced in a study of T cells after posttransplantation cyclophosphamide. Only in-frame clones appear in the TCRdb table, and some are missing; sequencing was by immunoSEQ multiplex PCR. The sample has some 10,000 clones, none seen only once; the top ten hold about 15%. A marrow graft followed busulfan-fludarabine conditioning, with cyclophosphamide on days +3 and +4. Sequences were derived from PBMCs, sampled after allogeneic stem cell transplant with posttransplant cyclophosphamide. These receptors came from a female patient aged 40 to 55 who received an allogeneic stem cell transplant from a related donor, was CMV-positive, and had no GVHD. The graft donor may have contributed some T cells.

This clone was recorded many times. The chain uses TRBV9 and TRBJ1-1; the match to TRBD1 covers 8 bases. Germline assignment: CDR1 SGDLS and CDR2 YYNGEE. V was pared by 3 bases and J by 4 bases, with 14 bases of the junction left unmatched. The CDR3 extends over 17 amino acids. The CDR3 region is CASSARTGKEKSTEAFF. The CDR3 coding sequence is TGTGCCAGCAGCGCTCGGACAGGGAAAGAGAAAAGCACTGAAGCTTTCTTT. The full variable domain, its missing parts supplied by reference TRBV9 and TRBJ1-1, is DSGVTQTPKHLITATGQRVTLRCSPRSGDLSVYWYQQSLDQGLQFLIQYYNGEERAKGNILERFSAQQFPDLHSELNLSSLELGDSALYFCASSARTGKEKSTEAFFGQGTRLTVV.

This clone has at least ten counts. The chain combines TRBV7-8 with TRBJ1-3; D might be TRBD1 (5 bases). The CDR3 is 15 amino acids. Germline assignment: CDR1 SGHVS and CDR2 FQNEAQ. Trimming pared 2 bases from V and 0 bases from J, leaving 8 bases between. The CDR3 nucleotides read TGTGCCAGCAGCTTAACAGGCAGCTCTGGAAACACCATATATTTT. This sequence encodes CASSLTGSSGNTIYF.

Ten or more counts support this clone. This chain connects TRBV7-9 to TRBJ2-2, with 10 positions matching TRBD2. CDR3 size: 15 residues. Looked up from germline, CDR1 is SEHNR and CDR2 is FQNEAQ (reference sequence). The J segment lost 5 bases and the V segment lost 5 bases, leaving 5 bases of the junction unmatched. CDR3 sequence reads: CASSTRLAGTGELFF. In DNA, the CDR3 is TGTGCCAGCAGCACCCGACTAGCGGGTACCGGGGAGCTGTTTTTT.

This clone was counted ten times or more. The rearrangement joins TRBV18 to TRBJ2-7; 7 bases fit TRBD1. Per germline, CDR1 KGHSH and CDR2 LQKENI. Trimming took 4 bases from V and 6 from J; bases not matched to a gene: 21. This CDR3 is built from 18 residues. CDR3 region: CASSLSYFSGTVATEQYF. DNA of the CDR3: TGTGCCAGCTCACTATCTTACTTTTCCGGGACAGTCGCAACCGAGCAGTACTTC. Complete variable domain (other parts from reference TRBV18 and TRBJ2-7): NAGVMQNPRHLVRRRGQEARLRCSPMKGHSHVYWYRQLPEEGLKFMVYLQKENIIDESGMPKERFSAEFPKEGPSILRIQQVVRGDSAAYFCASSLSYFSGTVATEQYFGPGTRLTVT.

The chain is built from TRBV19 and TRBJ1-6; a possible D gene is TRBD1 (5 bases). Germline assignment: CDR1 LNHDA and CDR2 SQIVND (reference sequence). The CDR3 runs to 17 residues. Trimming took off 5 bases at V and 5 bases at J, with 19 bases between the two ends. The CDR3 region is CASSPQGRASDNSPLHF. The CDR3 DNA reads TGTGCCAGTAGTCCCCAGGGAAGAGCATCGGATAATTCACCCCTCCACTTT.

This clone was seen repeatedly, ten times or more. The chain has TRBV10-3 and TRBJ2-1; 8 bases are shared with TRBD1. The V segment lost 0 bases and the J segment 4 bases; nucleotides outside the gene matches: 2. The CDR3 runs 15 residues. Germline CDR1 ENHRY, CDR2 SYGVKD. CDR3 nucleotides: TGTGCCATCAGTGAGTCGGGACAGGTATACAATGAGCAGTTCTTC. Translating it yields CAISESGQVYNEQFF.

In its sample, this clone was seen many times. The chain combines TRBV9 with TRBJ2-7, with 8 bases identical to TRBD1. CDR1 and CDR2 from the germline V gene are SGDLS and YYNGEE. Trimming at V came to 7 bases and at J to 3 bases, leaving 9 bases not matched to a gene. This CDR3 comprises 14 residues. CDR3 bases: TGTGCCAGCTCCCCTTATGGGACAGGCTACGAGCAGTACTTC. Its translation is CASSPYGTGYEQYF.

This clone was seen many times. The V and J genes are TRBV6-6 and TRBJ1-6, with D tentatively TRBD1 (5 bases). Per the germline V gene, CDR1 is MNHNY and CDR2 is SVGAGI (reference sequence). V was cut by 7 bases and J by 7 bases, with 11 bases left in between. The CDR3 runs 13 residues. The CDR3 sequence is CASIAGRNSPLHF. The CDR3 DNA follows: TGTGCCAGCATCGCAGGGCGGAATTCACCCCTCCACTTT.

This clone occurred a few times. V and J are TRBV6-5 and TRBJ1-4; tentatively, D is TRBD1 (6 bases). V was shortened by 6 bases and J by 8 bases, with 16 bases between the two germline ends. The CDR3 extends over 14 amino acids. In germline, CDR1 is MNHEY, CDR2 SVGAGI. DNA for the CDR3: TGTGCCAGCAGAGCTCACAGGGAAGGGGAAAAACTGTTTTTT. Translated: CASRAHREGEKLFF.

This clone was observed at least ten times. The chain couples TRBV11-2 to TRBJ2-1; 9 bases agree with TRBD1. Germline CDR1 and CDR2: SGHAT and FQNNGV. There are 18 residues in the CDR3. After removal of 4 bases from V and 1 base from J, the junction contained 11 bases not matched to a gene. CDR3 sequence: CASSSAGTGIRSYNEQFF. Here the CDR3 DNA reads TGTGCCAGCAGCTCAGCCGGGACAGGGATTCGATCCTACAATGAGCAGTTCTTC.

This clone has ten or more counts. CDR3: CASSQTHGSSYEQYF. CDR3 nucleotide sequence: TGCGCCAGCAGCCAAACCCATGGCAGCTCCTACGAGCAGTACTTC. This chain uses TRBV4-1 with TRBJ2-7, with unresolved D. The germline V gene has CDR1 MGHRA and CDR2 YSYEKL. V lost 2 bases and J lost 0, with 11 bases in between. CDR3 length: 15 residues.

This clone was seen ten or more times. The V call is TRBV9, the J call TRBJ2-5; no definite D call. Germline-derived CDR1 and CDR2 are SGDLS and YYNGEE. Trimming pared 0 bases from V and 7 bases from J, leaving 10 bases between. The CDR3 spans 13 residues. CDR3 protein: CASSVDLVGTQYF. The DNA of the CDR3 is TGTGCCAGCAGCGTAGATTTAGTTGGGACCCAGTACTTC.

By sample share, this clone is large (0.1 to 1%). At the DNA level, this CDR3 is encoded by other sequences in the same sample as well. CDR3 in amino acids: CASSVTGGNYEQYF. The CDR3 nucleotides read TGTGCCAGCAGTGTAACAGGGGGGAACTACGAGCAGTACTTC. The chain is built from TRBV2 and TRBJ2-7, with 8 bases matching TRBD1. Germline lookup yields CDR1 SNHLY and CDR2 FYNNEI. This CDR3 comprises 14 residues. V shed 4 bases and J 3 bases; nucleotides not matched to a gene: 5.

This clone was detected ten times or more. V usage is TRBV30 and J usage is TRBJ1-2; D perhaps matches TRBD1 (6 bases). Germline V gene sequence: CDR1 GTSNPN, CDR2 SVGIG (reference sequence). The CDR3 is made up of 13 amino acids. V was clipped by 1 base and J by 8 bases, with 14 bases between them. CDR3 residues: CAWSAGGAGGYTF. The CDR3 DNA sequence: TGTGCCTGGAGTGCCGGGGGGGCAGGAGGCTACACCTTC. Based on the CDR3 plus reference TRBV30 and TRBJ1-2, the full variable domain is SQTIHQWPATLVQPVGSPLSLECTVEGTSNPNLYWYRQAAGRGLQLLFYSVGIGQISSEVPQNLSASRPQDRQFILSSKKLLLSDSGFYLCAWSAGGAGGYTFGSGTRLTVV.

This clone has a count of ten or more. V gene TRBV27 combines with J gene TRBJ1-5, with TRBD1 matching over 7 bases. Germline lookup yields CDR1 MNHEY and CDR2 SMNVEV (reference sequence). The J segment lost 11 bases and the V segment lost 5 bases, leaving 9 bases of the junction unmatched. CDR3 size: 13 residues. The DNA for the CDR3 is TGTGCCAGCAGTCGGGACAGCCTTAAGGCCCAGCATTTT. This codes for CASSRDSLKAQHF.

This clone was seen ten or more times. Written as DNA, the CDR3 is TGCGCCAGCAGCTTCCGGGACAGGGGCTCTGGAAACACCATATATTTT. The encoded protein is CASSFRDRGSGNTIYF. This chain joins TRBV4-1 and TRBJ1-3; 10 nucleotides match TRBD1. In germline, CDR1 is MGHRA, CDR2 YSYEKL. The CDR3 consists of 16 residues. After removal of 5 bases from V and 0 bases from J, the junction contained 4 bases not matched to a gene.

In its sample, this clone was seen many times. The chain links TRBV30 to TRBJ2-7, with 8 bases aligning to TRBD2. In germline, CDR1 is GTSNPN, CDR2 SVGIG (reference sequence). V was pared by 2 bases and J by 4 bases, with 16 bases of the junction left unmatched. CDR3 length: 17 residues. The CDR3 spells CAWSPLTFYRLAYEQYF. In nucleotides, the CDR3 is TGTGCCTGGAGTCCACTCACTTTCTATCGACTAGCGTACGAGCAGTACTTC.

This clone was detected many times. This CDR3 reads CASSSWDRGFEQFF. CDR3 nucleotide sequence: TGTGCCAGCAGCTCTTGGGACAGGGGGTTTGAGCAGTTCTTC. V is TRBV11-2 and J is TRBJ2-1; 11 nucleotides align to TRBD1. Germline V gene data show CDR1 as SGHAT and CDR2 as FQNNGV. There are 14 residues in the CDR3. J lost 9 bases, V lost 4 bases, and 5 bases had no gene match.

This clone was observed many times. The chain couples TRBV5-1 to TRBJ2-7; 7 bases are shared with TRBD2. The length of the CDR3 is 17 residues. The trim removed 4 bases at V and 4 bases at J, leaving 17 bases unmatched. Per germline, CDR1 SGHRS and CDR2 YFSETQ. In DNA form, the CDR3 reads TGCGCCAGCAGCGTATCAGTTGCGGGAGCCCTCCTTTACGAGCAGTACTTC. It translates to CASSVSVAGALLYEQYF.

This clone was observed at least ten times. V gene TRBV9 combines with J gene TRBJ1-3, with TRBD1 identical over 10 bases. The CDR3 runs 16 residues. J was trimmed by 3 bases and V by 2 bases; bases with no gene match: 5. Germline CDR1 SGDLS, CDR2 YYNGEE. The CDR3 sequence: CASSVDDRGLGNTIYF. For the CDR3, the DNA is TGTGCCAGCAGCGTGGACGACAGGGGGCTTGGAAACACCATATATTTT.

This clone was counted many times. The CDR3: CASSGKGGPGEQYF. Written as DNA, the CDR3 is TGTGCCAGCAGCGGGAAAGGGGGTCCGGGCGAGCAGTACTTC. The chain uses TRBV9 and TRBJ2-7; D is possibly TRBD1 (6 bases). The germline V gene encodes CDR1 SGDLS and CDR2 YYNGEE. V lost 3 bases, J lost 6 bases, and 16 bases lay in between. CDR3 length: 14 residues.

This clone was seen many times. The V gene is TRBV5-4, the J gene TRBJ2-1; TRBD2 agrees at 7 bases. V lost 3 bases to trimming and J lost 3 bases; unmatched junction nucleotides: 9. The germline V gene encodes CDR1 SGHNT and CDR2 YYREEE (reference sequence). CDR3 length: 16 amino acids. This chain's CDR3 is CASSSSGGSFYNEQFF. The CDR3 DNA sequence: TGTGCCAGCAGCTCGAGCGGCGGGAGCTTCTACAATGAGCAGTTCTTC.

This clone was seen many times. The rearrangement links TRBV28 to TRBJ2-7, with D possibly matching TRBD1 (5 bases). The CDR3 runs 12 residues. Trimming took off 5 bases at V and 12 bases at J, with 17 bases between the two ends. CDR1 is MDHEN and CDR2 is SYDVKM in the germline V gene. The CDR3 reads CASSPTWGPVYF. The DNA for the CDR3 is TGTGCCAGCAGTCCTACATGGGGCCCAGTGTACTTC.

This clone was found many times. The rearrangement links TRBV13 to TRBJ2-7, with 7 bases identical to TRBD2. Germline CDR1 and CDR2: PRHDT and FYEKMQ (reference sequence). This CDR3 region has 18 residues. V was pared by 5 bases and J by 5 bases, with 21 bases of the junction left unmatched. CDR3 DNA: TGTGCCAGCAGCCCGTTCGGGTCGGGGAGGGCTTTTGCCCACGAGCAGTACTTC. The encoded protein is CASSPFGSGRAFAHEQYF. Looking up the rest from reference TRBV13 and TRBJ2-7 gives the full variable domain: AAGVIQSPRHLIKEKRETATLKCYPIPRHDTVYWYQQGPGQDPQFLISFYEKMQSDKGSIPDRFSAQQFSDYHSELNMSSLELGDSALYFCASSPFGSGRAFAHEQYFGPGTRLTVT.

This clone was counted at least ten times. V is TRBV5-1 and J is TRBJ1-1; D is undetermined. Per germline, CDR1 SGHRS and CDR2 YFSETQ. V was clipped by 4 bases and J by 1 base, with 11 bases between them. CDR3 length: 14 residues. CDR3 protein: CASSRLGRNTEAFF. The CDR3 nucleotides read TGCGCCAGCAGCCGGCTGGGGAGGAACACTGAAGCTTTCTTT.